This T cell receptor beta chain was identified during a study of OX40 agonist ivuxolimab in advanced cancers. Describing the broader study: Ivuxolimab was a fully human IgG2 agonistic monoclonal antibody targeting the costimulatory receptor OX40 (CD134). Intravenous ivuxolimab was administered to patients every 2 weeks at six dose levels: 0.01, 0.1, 0.3, 1.5, 3 and 10 mg/kg. Of the approximately 50 dose-escalation patients, hepatocellular carcinoma was present in around 20, melanoma in approximately 15, renal cell carcinoma in 9 and head and neck cancer in 9. In the dose-escalation cohort, 70% to 85% of patients were male, and the mean age was approximately 60 years, with a range of roughly 20 to 85. Prior anti-PD-1, anti-PD-L1 or anti-CTLA-4 therapy was permitted, and checkpoint inhibitors had been received by roughly 40% of dose-escalation patients. Partial responses occurred in three dose-escalation patients, of whom one had hepatocellular carcinoma and two had cutaneous melanoma. Peripheral TCRbeta sequencing aimed to test whether ivuxolimab altered TCR sequence diversity and caused clonal T-cell expansion. The paper reports the monotherapy dose-escalation portion (N of about 51 patients) of the phase I ivuxolimab trial. Results the study describes overall, beyond this receptor: At doses of 0.1 to 3.0 mg/kg, clonal expansion of both CD4+ and CD8+ blood T cells was observed from baseline to week 6. Low levels of normalized T-cell clonal expansion were also seen in some patients who did not respond. Antigen specificity was not determined for the clonally expanded peripheral T cells. In the 0.1-3.0 mg/kg groups, partial responders had among the lowest normalized peripheral clonal expansion, particularly in CD8+ T cells. On average, CD8+ T cells showed more expanded clones than CD4+ T cells after ivuxolimab.

The germline ends are 12 bases apart after V is trimmed by 1 base and J by 2 bases. The germline V gene (reference sequence) supplies CDR1 LNHDA and CDR2 SQIVND. From cysteine to phenylalanine, the CDR3 is 15 amino acids long. Here the CDR3 DNA is all that survives: 45 bases in frame from base 1. For sequencing of the TCRbeta CDR3 region, genomic DNA was extracted from the sorted cells. The immunoSEQ Assay was used to sequence the TCRbeta CDR3 regions. TCRdb obtained this table from immuneACCESS and retained in-frame rearrangements with V and J assigned. These tables miss some clones; where compared with another copy, unresolved V genes account for less than half of the shortfall, and the remainder is unexplained. The sample table contains about 52,000 clones; only one count was recorded for approximately 91% of them. The ten largest clones represent 11% to 15% of the sample. The trial excluded patients who had a history of autoimmune disease or who were on systemic immunosuppression. Peripheral blood for TCR sequencing was collected from all dose cohorts at baseline, on cycle 4 day 1, and on cycle 7 day 1. Samples were obtained from an open-label, multicenter, first-in-human phase I dose-escalation trial of ivuxolimab. Adults with locally advanced or metastatic melanoma, renal cell carcinoma, hepatocellular carcinoma or head and neck squamous cell carcinoma were enrolled in the trial. Before TCR sequencing, CD4+ T cells and CD8+ T cells from peripheral blood were sorted into separate populations.

This clone was counted only a few times. It lacks a known antigen. Base qualities are not recorded, but no much larger clone differs from it by a single base. The TCR was taken from an adult with an advanced solid tumor such as melanoma, head and neck, liver or kidney cancer. The chain couples TRBV19 to TRBJ2-7; the D region possibly corresponds to TRBD1 (6 bases align). Here the sequenced sample was CD4+ or CD8+ T cells sorted from blood, taken in a trial of the OX40 agonist ivuxolimab. The CDR3 protein is CASSIVGTPPYEQYF. Read as DNA, the sequence is TGTGCCAGTAGTATAGTCGGGACACCTCCCTACGAGCAGTACTTC.